This is a list of T cell receptor beta chains from one sample in a study of beta chain features in type 1 diabetes. TCRdb keeps only in-frame clones here, not all; method: immunoSEQ multiplex PCR. This table holds a few hundred thousand clones, around 24% found once. Sequences were obtained from naive CD4+ T cells from blood. These TCRs come from a woman aged 25 to 39 with type 1 diabetes. The CDR3 runs from the conserved cysteine through the conserved F or W. Each record gives: CDR3 DNA, CDR3 protein, clone size, V gene, CDR3 length, J gene, D gene. D genes are given only for firm matches. The size entry is marked missing in some rows and otherwise reads once, few, many or a size class.

DNA: TGCGCCAGCAGCTTGAACGGTCCAGAGACCCAGTACTTC
CDR3: CASSLNGPETQYF
size: .
V: TRBV5-1
length: 13
J: TRBJ2-5
D: .

DNA: TGCGCCAGCAGCCAAGTAGAACCCAGGGGGCCAGGGGCCAACGTCCTGACTTTC
CDR3: CASSQVEPRGPGANVLTF
size: few
V: TRBV4-1
length: 18
J: TRBJ2-6
D: TRBD1

DNA: TGTGCCAGCAGCCCGAGGACTAGCGGCCTCCAAGAGACCCAGTACTTC
CDR3: CASSPRTSGLQETQYF
size: .
V: TRBV7-8
length: 16
J: TRBJ2-5
D: TRBD2

DNA: TGTGCCAGCAGTCCCGGGACAGGGATCTATGGCTACACCTTC
CDR3: CASSPGTGIYGYTF
size: few
V: TRBV28
length: 14
J: TRBJ1-2
D: TRBD1

DNA: TGTGCCAGCAGCGTACGCGCGTCGGCGACTAGCCCGAATGAGCAGTTCTTC
CDR3: CASSVRASATSPNEQFF
size: .
V: TRBV7-3
length: 17
J: TRBJ2-1
D: TRBD2

DNA: TGTGCCTGGAGTCAGACAGGGGATCAGCCCCAGCATTTT
CDR3: CAWSQTGDQPQHF
size: .
V: TRBV30
length: 13
J: TRBJ1-5
D: TRBD1

DNA: TGTGCCAGCAGCTCGGATTACAGGGCCGAACCCTACGAGCAGTACTTC
CDR3: CASSSDYRAEPYEQYF
size: .
V: TRBV11-1
length: 16
J: TRBJ2-7
D: .

DNA: TGCGCCAGCAGCCCGGGTACAGGGAACACTGAAGCTTTCTTT
CDR3: CASSPGTGNTEAFF
size: .
V: TRBV5-1
length: 14
J: TRBJ1-1
D: .

DNA: TGTGCCACCAGCAGATACGGGCGGTATACGGGAGCCCCAGAAGAGACCCAGTACTTC
CDR3: CATSRYGRYTGAPEETQYF
size: .
V: TRBV15
length: 19
J: TRBJ2-5
D: .

DNA: TGTGCCAGCAGCCCGCGGACTAGCGAGACCTACGAGCAGTACTTC
CDR3: CASSPRTSETYEQYF
size: .
V: TRBV4-2
length: 15
J: TRBJ2-7
D: TRBD2

DNA: TGTGCCAGCAGACCAACAGGCATTCAGCCCCAGCATTTT
CDR3: CASRPTGIQPQHF
size: few
V: TRBV2
length: 13
J: TRBJ1-5
D: .

DNA: TGTGCCAGCAGCCAAACAGGGGGCGGTCAGCCCCAGCATTTT
CDR3: CASSQTGGGQPQHF
size: few
V: TRBV28
length: 14
J: TRBJ1-5
D: TRBD1

DNA: TGTGCCAGCAGTCCGACAGGGCGCCACAATGAGCAGTTCTTC
CDR3: CASSPTGRHNEQFF
size: .
V: TRBV6-5
length: 14
J: TRBJ2-1
D: TRBD1

DNA: TGTGCCAGCAGCGTAGAAGGAGGGCAGTGGTACGAGCAGTACTTC
CDR3: CASSVEGGQWYEQYF
size: .
V: TRBV9
length: 15
J: TRBJ2-7
D: .

DNA: TGTGCCAGCAGCTTCGGGGGACAGGGGTCGAGCACAGATACGCAGTATTTT
CDR3: CASSFGGQGSSTDTQYF
size: few
V: TRBV7-9
length: 17
J: TRBJ2-3
D: TRBD1

DNA: TGTGCCAGCAGCGTATTCCCGGGAGGGCCGACCGGGGAGCTGTTTTTT
CDR3: CASSVFPGGPTGELFF
size: once
V: TRBV9
length: 16
J: TRBJ2-2
D: TRBD2

DNA: TGTGCCAGCAGTGAAGCAGGACAGGGCGGGCAAGAGACCCAGTACTTC
CDR3: CASSEAGQGGQETQYF
size: .
V: TRBV2
length: 16
J: TRBJ2-5
D: TRBD1

DNA: TGTGCCTGGAGAACTAGCGGCCAAGAGACCCAGTACTTC
CDR3: CAWRTSGQETQYF
size: few
V: TRBV30
length: 13
J: TRBJ2-5
D: TRBD2

DNA: TGCGCCAGCAGTCGTCGAGGGAGGAACACCGGGGAGCTGTTTTTT
CDR3: CASSRRGRNTGELFF
size: .
V: TRBV23-1
length: 15
J: TRBJ2-2
D: .

DNA: TGTGCCAGCTCACACGACAGGATAGCTGAAGCTTTCTTT
CDR3: CASSHDRIAEAFF
size: few
V: TRBV18
length: 13
J: TRBJ1-1
D: .

DNA: TGTGCCAGCAGTGGCGGACAGGTTCAAGAGACCCAGTACTTC
CDR3: CASSGGQVQETQYF
size: few
V: TRBV7-2
length: 14
J: TRBJ2-5
D: TRBD1

DNA: TGTGCCAGCAGGGGACAGGGGCCAGATACGCAGTATTTT
CDR3: CASRGQGPDTQYF
size: .
V: TRBV27
length: 13
J: TRBJ2-3
D: TRBD1

DNA: TGTGCCAGCAGCCGAGGGGCGGGGGACTACGAGCAGTACTTC
CDR3: CASSRGAGDYEQYF
size: once
V: TRBV9
length: 14
J: TRBJ2-7
D: TRBD2

DNA: TGTGCCAGCAGCTTTCAGGGGTTTTCCTACGAGCAGTACTTC
CDR3: CASSFQGFSYEQYF
size: .
V: TRBV11-2
length: 14
J: TRBJ2-7
D: .

DNA: TGTGCCAGCAGCGGTGGGACTCATCCTCTGTTCTTC
CDR3: CASSGGTHPLFF
size: .
V: TRBV7-3
length: 12
J: TRBJ2-1
D: .

DNA: TGTGCCAGCAGCTTGGGTCCTTGGGACACCCAAGAGACCCAGTACTTC
CDR3: CASSLGPWDTQETQYF
size: .
V: TRBV7-9
length: 16
J: TRBJ2-5
D: .

DNA: TGTGCCAGCAGCTTCCTAGCGGGAAGCAATGAGCAGTTCTTC
CDR3: CASSFLAGSNEQFF
size: .
V: TRBV7-9
length: 14
J: TRBJ2-1
D: TRBD2

DNA: TGTGCCAGCAGCTTTTCACAGATGAATGAAAAACTGTTTTTT
CDR3: CASSFSQMNEKLFF
size: few
V: TRBV7-2
length: 14
J: TRBJ1-4
D: .

DNA: TGCAGCGTAGCAGGGGGCCTTTACAATGAGCAGTTCTTC
CDR3: CSVAGGLYNEQFF
size: few
V: TRBV29-1
length: 13
J: TRBJ2-1
D: TRBD1

DNA: TGTGCCAGCAGCCAAGTTGGACAGCAAGCACGATTCTTCTACGAGCAGTACTTC
CDR3: CASSQVGQQARFFYEQYF
size: .
V: TRBV4-2
length: 18
J: TRBJ2-7
D: .

DNA: TGTGCCAGCAGCTTAGAACAGGGGGGCACTGAAGCTTTCTTT
CDR3: CASSLEQGGTEAFF
size: .
V: TRBV7-6
length: 14
J: TRBJ1-1
D: TRBD1

DNA: TGTGCCAGCAGCTTAGGGGGGCGGGAGAACGTTGAGCAGTTCTTC
CDR3: CASSLGGRENVEQFF
size: .
V: TRBV7-9
length: 15
J: TRBJ2-1
D: .

DNA: TGCAGCGTTGAGTCCGGTTGGGAGACCCAGTACTTC
CDR3: CSVESGWETQYF
size: few
V: TRBV29-1
length: 12
J: TRBJ2-5
D: .

DNA: TGTGCCAGCAGCGGTGATGACCGGGACTACACCTTC
CDR3: CASSGDDRDYTF
size: .
V: TRBV2
length: 12
J: TRBJ1-2
D: .

DNA: TGTGCCAGCATCACAGGGGGGAGCACAGATACGCAGTATTTT
CDR3: CASITGGSTDTQYF
size: .
V: TRBV21-1
length: 14
J: TRBJ2-3
D: .

DNA: TGTGCCAGCAGCCCCTGGACAGGGGTGTTCGATGAGCAGTTCTTC
CDR3: CASSPWTGVFDEQFF
size: .
V: TRBV14
length: 15
J: TRBJ2-1
D: TRBD1

DNA: TGTGCCAGCAGCCCCCGGCTCTCAGCGGGAGCCCACAATGAGCAGTTCTTC
CDR3: CASSPRLSAGAHNEQFF
size: .
V: TRBV11-2
length: 17
J: TRBJ2-1
D: TRBD2

DNA: TGTGCCAGCAGCCAAGAGCCAGGGCCCAACTATGGCTACACCTTC
CDR3: CASSQEPGPNYGYTF
size: .
V: TRBV4-2
length: 15
J: TRBJ1-2
D: .

DNA: TGTGCCAGCAGCTTTCAGGGCTTGAACACCGGGGAGCTGTTTTTT
CDR3: CASSFQGLNTGELFF
size: .
V: TRBV7-3
length: 15
J: TRBJ2-2
D: .

DNA: TGCAGCGTCGGGAAACAGGGTGGCAGTGGCTACACCTTC
CDR3: CSVGKQGGSGYTF
size: few
V: TRBV29-1
length: 13
J: TRBJ1-2
D: .

DNA: TGTGCCAGCTCAGTCCAGGACAGGGTCTCCTACAATGAGCAGTTCTTC
CDR3: CASSVQDRVSYNEQFF
size: .
V: TRBV18
length: 16
J: TRBJ2-1
D: TRBD1

DNA: TGTGCCAGCAGCGTCCCCGGCGTCCTGACTTTC
CDR3: CASSVPGVLTF
size: few
V: TRBV9
length: 11
J: TRBJ2-6
D: .

DNA: TGTGCCAGTAGCCGGGACAGGGACTACGAGCAGTACTTC
CDR3: CASSRDRDYEQYF
size: few
V: TRBV19
length: 13
J: TRBJ2-7
D: TRBD1

DNA: TGTGCCAGCAGCCGTAGTGAAAAACTGTTTTTT
CDR3: CASSRSEKLFF
size: .
V: TRBV7-8
length: 11
J: TRBJ1-4
D: .

DNA: TGTGCCAGCAGCACAACCTACGAGCAGTACTTC
CDR3: CASSTTYEQYF
size: .
V: TRBV5-4
length: 11
J: TRBJ2-7
D: .

DNA: TGTGCCAGCAGCATCACGACATTACGGGACAGGGTATCCTACGAGCAGTACTTC
CDR3: CASSITTLRDRVSYEQYF
size: few
V: TRBV21-1
length: 18
J: TRBJ2-7
D: .

DNA: TGTGCCAGCAGGCCCCCCGGGACACGCACCGGGGAGCTGTTTTTT
CDR3: CASRPPGTRTGELFF
size: few
V: TRBV11-2
length: 15
J: TRBJ2-2
D: .

DNA: TGCGCCAGCAGCACGGGACAGGGTGCCGGTGGCTACACCTTC
CDR3: CASSTGQGAGGYTF
size: .
V: TRBV5-1
length: 14
J: TRBJ1-2
D: TRBD1

DNA: TGTGCCAGCAGTGAGTCAGGGGTCTATGGCTACACCTTC
CDR3: CASSESGVYGYTF
size: few
V: TRBV25-1
length: 13
J: TRBJ1-2
D: .

DNA: TGTGCCTGGACCCGAGATGGCTCTGGGGCCAACGTCCTGACTTTC
CDR3: CAWTRDGSGANVLTF
size: .
V: TRBV30
length: 15
J: TRBJ2-6
D: .

DNA: TGTGCCAGCAGCTCACAACTCCTCGGACTAGCGGAAAACAATGAGCAGTTCTTC
CDR3: CASSSQLLGLAENNEQFF
size: few
V: TRBV7-3
length: 18
J: TRBJ2-1
D: TRBD2

DNA: TGTGCCAGCAGTACAGGGGGCATGAACACTGAAGCTTTCTTT
CDR3: CASSTGGMNTEAFF
size: .
V: TRBV5-6
length: 14
J: TRBJ1-1
D: TRBD1

DNA: TGTGCCAGCAGCTTCCTAGCGGGAGGGCCCGTATCAGATACGCAGTATTTT
CDR3: CASSFLAGGPVSDTQYF
size: .
V: TRBV5-4
length: 17
J: TRBJ2-3
D: TRBD2

DNA: TGTGCCAGCAGCACAGGGACAGGAAACTATGGCTACACCTTC
CDR3: CASSTGTGNYGYTF
size: few
V: TRBV7-9
length: 14
J: TRBJ1-2
D: TRBD1